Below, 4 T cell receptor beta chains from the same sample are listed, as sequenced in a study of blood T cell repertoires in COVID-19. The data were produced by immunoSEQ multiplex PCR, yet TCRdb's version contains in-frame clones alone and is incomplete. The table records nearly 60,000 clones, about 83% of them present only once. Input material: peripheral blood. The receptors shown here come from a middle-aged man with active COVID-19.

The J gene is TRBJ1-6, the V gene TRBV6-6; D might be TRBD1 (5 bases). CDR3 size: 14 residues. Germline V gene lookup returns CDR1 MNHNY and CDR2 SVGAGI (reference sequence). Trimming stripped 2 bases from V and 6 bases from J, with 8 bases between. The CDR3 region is CASSYGGGNSPLHF. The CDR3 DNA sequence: TGTGCCAGCAGTTACGGCGGGGGTAATTCACCCCTCCACTTT.

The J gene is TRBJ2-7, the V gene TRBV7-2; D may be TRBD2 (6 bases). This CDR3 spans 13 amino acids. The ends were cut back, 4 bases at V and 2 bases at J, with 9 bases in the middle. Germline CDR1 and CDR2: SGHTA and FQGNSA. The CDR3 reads CASSWASAYEQYF. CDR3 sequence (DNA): TGTGCCAGCAGCTGGGCTAGCGCCTACGAGCAGTACTTC.

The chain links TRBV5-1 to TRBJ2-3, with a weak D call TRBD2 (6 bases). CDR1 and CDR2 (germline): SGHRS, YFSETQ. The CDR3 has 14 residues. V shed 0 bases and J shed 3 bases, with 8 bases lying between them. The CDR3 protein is CASSLEEGTDTQYF. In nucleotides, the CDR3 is TGCGCCAGCAGCTTGGAGGAGGGGACAGATACGCAGTATTTT. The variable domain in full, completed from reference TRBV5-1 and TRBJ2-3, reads KAGVTQTPRYLIKTRGQQVTLSCSPISGHRSVSWYQQTPGQGLQFLFEYFSETQRNKGNFPGRFSGRQFSNSRSEMNVSTLELGDSALYLCASSLEEGTDTQYFGPGTRLTVL.

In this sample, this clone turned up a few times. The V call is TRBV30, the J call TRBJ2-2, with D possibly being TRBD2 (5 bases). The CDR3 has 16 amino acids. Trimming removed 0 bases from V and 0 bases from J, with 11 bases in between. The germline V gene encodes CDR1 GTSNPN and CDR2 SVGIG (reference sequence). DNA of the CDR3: TGTGCCTGGAGTGTCTACTCGAGGGCGAACACCGGGGAGCTGTTTTTT. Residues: CAWSVYSRANTGELFF.